This TCR beta chain was retrieved from a study of CD8+CD57+ T cells in acquired aplastic anemia. Study-level information: Sorted cells (CD4+ and CD8+) yielded DNA amounts that averaged approximately 2.9 ug.

Sequencing involved patients with CD8+CD57+ cell expansion previously shown by flow cytometry. Diagnosis of severe acquired aplastic anemia applied to all patients. For CDR3 and TCR beta VDJ profiling, genomic DNA was the template used. TCRdb passed the reads through MiXCR, listing each CDR3 protein once. The sample shows some 150,000 distinct CDR3 sequences, roughly two thirds of them seen only once. Comment on this clonotype: The antigen is unknown.

Study-wide points: Patients and controls shared some 30 CD8+ CDR3 sequences, highly expressed in patients. The CD8+ Simpson's diversity of patients and controls was not significantly different.

The CDR3 spans 13 residues. The V end was cut by 4 bases, the J end by 3 bases, with 10 bases between. Germline-derived CDR1 and CDR2 are SGHAT and FQDESV (reference sequence). The J gene is TRBJ2-7, the V gene TRBV11-1; D is possibly TRBD2 (6 bases). This clonotype originated in a human donor with aplastic anemia. The sample consisted of sorted CD4+, CD8+, or CD8+CD57+ T cells (not recorded which) from PBMCs. This CDR3 reads CASSSPGDYEQYF. The CDR3 coding sequence is TGTGCCAGCAGCTCTCCGGGAGACTACGAGCAGTACTTC. The full variable domain, in which reference TRBV11-1 and TRBJ2-7 provide the parts outside the CDR3, is EAEVAQSPRYKITEKSQAVAFWCDPISGHATLYWYRQILGQGPELLVQFQDESVVDDSQLPKDRFSAERLKGVDSTLKIQPAELGDSAMYLCASSSPGDYEQYFGPGTRLTVT.